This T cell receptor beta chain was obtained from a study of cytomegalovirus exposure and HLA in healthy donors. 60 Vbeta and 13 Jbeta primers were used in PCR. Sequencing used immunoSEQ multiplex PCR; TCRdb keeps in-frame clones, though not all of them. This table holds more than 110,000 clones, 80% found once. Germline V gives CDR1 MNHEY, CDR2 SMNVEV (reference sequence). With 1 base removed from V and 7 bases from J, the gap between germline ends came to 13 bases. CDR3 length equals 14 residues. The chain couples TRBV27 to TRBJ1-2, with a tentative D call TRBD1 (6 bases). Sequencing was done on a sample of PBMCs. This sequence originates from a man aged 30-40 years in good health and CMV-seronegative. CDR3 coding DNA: TGTGCCAGCAGTTTATGGTCAGGGGATCGTGGCTACACCTTC. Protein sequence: CASSLWSGDRGYTF.